This paragraph covers one T cell receptor (beta chain) sequence. Participants had their cohort set by participant-reported clinical history. Symptom resolution, clearance, or two negative PCRs marked the recovered donors of Cohort 3. Per the original methods: Reference gene primers were amplified, and this amplification served to estimate nucleated cell counts. Profiled with immunoSEQ multiplex PCR; TCRdb holds only in-frame clones, not every one. V, J and clone size reflect that table, while D and trimming were determined from the DNA. The sample consists of 250,000 to 300,000 clones, around 90% of them appearing once. CDR3 length: 14 residues. Germline loops: CDR1 SGHAT, CDR2 FQNNGV. The V end lost 5 bases, the J end lost 2 bases, and 12 bases lay between the germline ends. The data are from a study of blood T cell repertoires in COVID-19.

This receptor was taken from a woman aged 25 to 39 who had recovered from COVID-19. The sequencing input was PBMCs or T cells enriched from blood (not recorded which). V is TRBV11-2 and J is TRBJ1-1; TRBD1 is a possible D gene (6 bases). In nucleotides, the CDR3 is TGTGCCAGCAGCAAGACGGACAGTAACACTGAAGCTTTCTTT. Protein: CASSKTDSNTEAFF.